Detailed here is one TCR beta chain. The clone's antigen remains unknown. Nothing much larger sits one base from this clone, and base qualities are not available. The donors were healthy, HIV-negative adults who had no recently reported acute infections or vaccinations. Only Caucasian adults living in Nashville, Tennessee, USA were represented among the donors. CD4+ T cells were enriched through magnetic negative selection, after which naive cells were positively selected on CD45RA and the remaining negative fraction served as the memory subset. Blood was obtained by leukapheresis, after which PBMCs were separated by Ficoll-Histopaque density gradient centrifugation and cryopreserved in liquid nitrogen vapor phase. Analytical flow cytometry was used to check the purity and quantity of every magnetically sorted T cell population. Each sorted fraction had its genomic DNA isolated and then quantified by UV absorbance on a Nanodrop 2000c.

This sample was taken from a study of shared clonotypes between healthy human individuals (TCRdb year 2020). As for the study more broadly: The cohort included three men and a couple of women between 18 and 49 years of age. Between about 0.9 and 9 billion PBMCs per donor were obtained by leukapheresis. For each donor, three plates each were used for CD4 naive and CD4 memory, two plates were used for CD8 naive, and one plate was used for CD8 memory. The study deeply sequenced blood TCR repertoires of about 5 healthy adults to estimate repertoire size and the extent of clonotype sharing between individuals. To increase sequencing depth and limit assay-specific biases, different laboratories used diverse techniques to prepare libraries and sequence TCR repertoires. What the research found in general, with its limitations: Even with the large sequencing depth, rarefaction of the sorted-subset datasets indicated that sequencing was incomplete. Only blood was sampled, and tissue TCR repertoires likely differ from those in blood. Compared with non-shared clonotypes, the clonotypes found in all four sorted-subset donors had higher generation probabilities. Estimated clonotype richness was generally larger for naive than for memory subsets. The genetic and exposure-history diversity represented was limited by the small number of donors. Sharing across several donors was observed for around 5% of naive CD4, under 4% of naive CD8, about 2.5% of memory CD4, and about 0.38% of memory CD8 clonotypes. Based on pairwise subsampling, the degree of clonotype sharing among donors was expected to be affected by sequencing depth.

Using the deep immunoSEQ assay, multiplex PCR amplified TCR CDR3 regions from genomic DNA. For each cell subset, the extracted genomic DNA was distributed evenly across all wells of several immunoSEQ 96-well plates, and each plate served as one replicate. For sorted subsets, 150 to 250 ng of genomic DNA, equivalent to 25,000 to 30,000 T cell genomes, went into each replicate PCR. Purified libraries were quantified with a Qubit 3.0 fluorometer, sized on a Bioanalyzer 2100, and re-quantified with the KAPA Library Quantification kit. Every immunoSEQ 96-well plate was sequenced on a dedicated single-read 150-cycle Illumina NextSeq 550 flow cell. The paper's processing steps were these. The immunoSEQ output contained only junctional sequences without quality scores, so filtering could not match that applied to full-length reads. Sequences were annotated with PyIR, a Python wrapper for IgBLAST v1.9, using IMGT germline references to assign V/J genes and CDR3. Reads were filtered out if the reads had weak V/J assignments (E-value above 1e-6), no CDR3, stop codons, out-of-frame junctions, or ambiguous translated residues. V3J clonotypes were defined as sequences sharing an identical inferred V gene, J gene, and CDR3 amino acid sequence. Percentage overlap between repertoires was computed as shared unique clonotypes divided by the size of the smaller repertoire. Repertoire richness was assessed with RTK rarefaction, the Chao1 estimator, and Recon v2.1 estimates of unobserved clonotypes. For all TCRbeta clonotypes obtained by the gDNA method from several donors, generation probabilities were computed with OLGA. TCRdb took over this immuneACCESS table, retaining in-frame rearrangements with V and J assigned. Such tables are incomplete; in checked studies, under half of the missing clones stem from an unresolved V gene, and the remainder is unexplained. V, J and clone size are taken as reported in that table, and D and trimming were inferred from the DNA itself. The sample includes 2 million to 2.5 million clones, with nearly 97% observed a single time. The ten largest clonotypes hold approximately 0.13% of the sample.

The CDR3 numbers 11 residues from cysteine through phenylalanine. Left in the record is the CDR3 DNA by itself, 33 bases read in frame from the first base. The germline V gene (reference sequence) supplies CDR1 MNHNY and CDR2 SVGAGI. V sheds 5 bases and J sheds 3 bases, leaving 2 bases between their ends. Sequenced: naive CD4+ T cells sorted from blood. The cell subset or site label here, explained by the study, means: CD45RA+ positively selected. The chain is assembled from TRBV6-6 and TRBJ2-1; too little of a D gene remains to name it. This clonotype originated in a man younger than 35 in good health. The bases read TGTGCCAGCAGTCTCTACAATGAGCAGTTCTTC. Translated, this is CASSLYNEQFF.